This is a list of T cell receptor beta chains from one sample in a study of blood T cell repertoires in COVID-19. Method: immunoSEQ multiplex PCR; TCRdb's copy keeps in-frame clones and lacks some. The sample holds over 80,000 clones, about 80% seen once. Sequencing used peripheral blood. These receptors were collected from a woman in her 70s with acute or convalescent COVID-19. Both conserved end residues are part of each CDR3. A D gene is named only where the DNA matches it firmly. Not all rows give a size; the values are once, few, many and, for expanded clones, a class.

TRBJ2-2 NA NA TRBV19 TGTGCCAGTAGTATAGAGGGGCCGAGACTCGGTGCGCTGTTTTTT CASSIEGPRLGALFF
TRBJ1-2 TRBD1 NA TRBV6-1 TGTGCCAGCAGTGACCCAGGGGGCCCCAGCTATGGCTACACCTTC CASSDPGGPSYGYTF
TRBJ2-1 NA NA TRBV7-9 TGTGCCAGCAGCTTAGAACTAGACCGTTACAATGAGCAGTTCTTC CASSLELDRYNEQFF
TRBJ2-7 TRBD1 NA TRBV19 TGTGCCAGTAGTCCAGGACAGGGTCCCTACGAGCAGTACTTC CASSPGQGPYEQYF
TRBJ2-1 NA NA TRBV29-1 TGCAGCGTAGAGCGGACGTATGAGCAGTTCTTC CSVERTYEQFF
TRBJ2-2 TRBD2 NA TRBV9 TGTGCCAGCAGCGTAGATGGTAGCGGGGGGGTCACCGGGGAGCTGTTTTTT CASSVDGSGGVTGELFF
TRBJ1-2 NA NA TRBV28 TGTGCCAGCAGTTCCGGGAGACTTTGGGGCTACACCTTC CASSSGRLWGYTF
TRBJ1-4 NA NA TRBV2 TGTGCCAGCAGTGAGGGGGCGCGGGATGAAAAACTGTTTTTT CASSEGARDEKLFF
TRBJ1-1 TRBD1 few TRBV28 TGTGCCAGCAGTCCGTTGACAGGGGGGGGGACTGAAGCTTTCTTT CASSPLTGGGTEAFF
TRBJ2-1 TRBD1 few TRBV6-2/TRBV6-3 TGTGCCAGCAGTTACTCGGGGGCCCGGACAGGGAGCTACAATGAGCAGTTCTTC CASSYSGARTGSYNEQFF
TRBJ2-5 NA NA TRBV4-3 TGCGCCAGCAGCTCCTTCGGAGGAGAGACCCAGTACTTC CASSSFGGETQYF
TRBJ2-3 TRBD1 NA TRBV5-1 TGCGCCAGCAGCGACGGGACAGGGGGCGCGAATACGCAGTATTTT CASSDGTGGANTQYF
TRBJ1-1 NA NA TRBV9 TGTGCCAGCAGCCCACAGGACAGATATGGGACTGAAGCTTTCTTT CASSPQDRYGTEAFF
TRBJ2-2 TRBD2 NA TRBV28 TGTGCCAGCAGGCGAGGGGAGAGGACTAGCGGGATCACGAACACCGGGGAGCTGTTTTTT CASRRGERTSGITNTGELFF
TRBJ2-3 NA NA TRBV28 TGTGCCAGCAGACAGACAGATACGCAGTATTTT CASRQTDTQYF
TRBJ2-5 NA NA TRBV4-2 TGTGCCAGCAACCAACAGGAAAGTCGAGAGACCCAGTACTTC CASNQQESRETQYF
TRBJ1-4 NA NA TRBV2 TGTGCCAGCAGTGAAGGGCAGGGGCTTGGCGAAAAACTGTTTTTT CASSEGQGLGEKLFF
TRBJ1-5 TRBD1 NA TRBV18 TGTGCCAGCTCCCGGGACAGGGATAGCAATCAGCCCCAGCATTTT CASSRDRDSNQPQHF
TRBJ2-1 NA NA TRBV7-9 TGTGCCAGCAACAACATCCGGGACAATGAGCAGTTCTTC CASNNIRDNEQFF
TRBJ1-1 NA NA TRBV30 TGTGCCTGGAGTTTTTCCTCTGAAGCTTTCTTT CAWSFSSEAFF
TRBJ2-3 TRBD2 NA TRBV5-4 TGTGCCAGCAGCTTGAGTAGCGGGGCCACAGATACGCAGTATTTT CASSLSSGATDTQYF
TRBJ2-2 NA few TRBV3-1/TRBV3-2 TGTGCCAGCAGCCAAGTGGCAGGGGCGACAAGTTACGGGGAGCTGTTTTTT CASSQVAGATSYGELFF
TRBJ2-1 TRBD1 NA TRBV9 TGTGCCAGCAGCCCCGGGACAGGGACCTACAATGAGCAGTTCTTC CASSPGTGTYNEQFF
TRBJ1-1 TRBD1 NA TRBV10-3 TGTGCCATCAGACAGGGGGCAGAGATGAACACTGAAGCTTTCTTT CAIRQGAEMNTEAFF
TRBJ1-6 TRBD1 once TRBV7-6 TGTGCCAGCAGCTTAGGCGGGACAGGGGGCTCACCCCTCCACTTT CASSLGGTGGSPLHF
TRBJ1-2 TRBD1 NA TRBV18 TGTGCCAGCTCACCGGACAGGGGCTATGGCTACACCTTC CASSPDRGYGYTF
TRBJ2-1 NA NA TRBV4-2 TGTGCCAGCAGCCATTCTAGCTGGAATGAGCAGTTCTTC CASSHSSWNEQFF
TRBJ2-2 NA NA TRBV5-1 TGCGCCAGCAGAGAACAGGCTACCGGGGAGCTGTTTTTT CASREQATGELFF
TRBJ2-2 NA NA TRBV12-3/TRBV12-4 TGTGCCAGCACGAGGGAGTACACCGGGGAGCTGTTTTTT CASTREYTGELFF
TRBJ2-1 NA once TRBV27 TGTGCCAGCAGTTTATCACGGGACTCCTACAATGAGCAGTTCTTC CASSLSRDSYNEQFF
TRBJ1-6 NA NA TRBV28 TGTGCCAGCAGTTCGGCTACCTCACAGGGCTATAATTCACCCCTCCACTTT CASSSATSQGYNSPLHF
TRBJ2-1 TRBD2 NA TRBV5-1 TGCGCCAGCAGCTTGGCTAGCGGGAGTTACAATGAGCAGTTCTTC CASSLASGSYNEQFF
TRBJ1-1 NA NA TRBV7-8 TGTGCCAGCAGCTTAGGGGCAGCGGGGGGGACTGAAGCTTTCTTT CASSLGAAGGTEAFF
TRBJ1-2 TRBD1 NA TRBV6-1 TGTGCCAGCAGTTCCAGGACAGGGACCGGCTACACCTTC CASSSRTGTGYTF
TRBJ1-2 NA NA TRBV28 TGTGCCAGCAGTTTGGATCCGGCGGGTGTAGGTGGCTACACCTTC CASSLDPAGVGGYTF
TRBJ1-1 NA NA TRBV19 TGTGCCAGTTCGGAACAGGTGAACACTGAAGCTTTCTTT CASSEQVNTEAFF
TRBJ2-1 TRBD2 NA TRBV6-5 TGTGCCAGCAGTTACCCCGCGGGGGGGGATGAGCAGTTCTTC CASSYPAGGDEQFF
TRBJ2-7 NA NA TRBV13 TGTGCCAGCAGTCGGAAGATCGGGGACGAGCAGTACTTC CASSRKIGDEQYF
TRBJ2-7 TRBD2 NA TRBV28 TGTGCCAGCAGCCGACAAGTTGGGGGGGAGTACTTC CASSRQVGGEYF
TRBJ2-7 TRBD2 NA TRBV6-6 TGTGCCAGCAGTTACTCGGGACTAGCGGGAAACGAGCAGTACTTC CASSYSGLAGNEQYF
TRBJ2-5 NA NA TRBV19 TGTGCCAGTAGTAAGTCCAGGGTGGAGACCCAGTACTTC CASSKSRVETQYF
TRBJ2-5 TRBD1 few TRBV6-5 TGTGCCAGCGGTAGACCGGGACAGGGGGTTGAGACCCAGTACTTC CASGRPGQGVETQYF